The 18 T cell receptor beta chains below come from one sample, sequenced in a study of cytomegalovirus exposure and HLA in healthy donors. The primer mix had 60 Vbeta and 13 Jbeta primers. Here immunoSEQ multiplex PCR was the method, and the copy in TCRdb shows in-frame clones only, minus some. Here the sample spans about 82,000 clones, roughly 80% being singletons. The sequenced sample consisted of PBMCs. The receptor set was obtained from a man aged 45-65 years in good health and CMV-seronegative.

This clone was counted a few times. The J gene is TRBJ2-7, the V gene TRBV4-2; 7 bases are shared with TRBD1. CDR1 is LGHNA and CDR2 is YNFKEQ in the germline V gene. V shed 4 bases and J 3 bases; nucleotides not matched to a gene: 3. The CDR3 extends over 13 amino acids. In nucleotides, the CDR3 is TGTGCCAGCAGCCGCACAGGGGACTACGAGCAGTACTTC. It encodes CASSRTGDYEQYF.

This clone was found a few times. The CDR3 reads CASRTVDEQFF. CDR3 DNA: TGTGCCTCCCGGACAGTTGATGAGCAGTTCTTC. V is TRBV30 and J is TRBJ2-1; weak D call: TRBD1 (6 bases). The ends were cut back, 7 bases at V and 8 bases at J, with 12 bases in the middle. The CDR3 contains 11 residues. Germline V CDR1 and CDR2: GTSNPN, SVGIG (reference sequence).

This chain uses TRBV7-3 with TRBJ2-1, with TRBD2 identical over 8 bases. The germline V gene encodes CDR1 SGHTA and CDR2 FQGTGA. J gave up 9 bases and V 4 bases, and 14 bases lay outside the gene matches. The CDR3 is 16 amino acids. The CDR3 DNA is TGTGCCAGCAGCTACAAGACTAGCGCCCCCACCGCTGAGCAGTTCTTC. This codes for CASSYKTSAPTAEQFF. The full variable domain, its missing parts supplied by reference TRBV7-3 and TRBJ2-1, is GAGVSQTPSNKVTEKGKYVELRCDPISGHTALYWYRQSLGQGPEFLIYFQGTGAADDSGLPNDRFFAVRPEGSVSTLKIQRTERGDSAVYLCASSYKTSAPTAEQFFGPGTRLTVL.

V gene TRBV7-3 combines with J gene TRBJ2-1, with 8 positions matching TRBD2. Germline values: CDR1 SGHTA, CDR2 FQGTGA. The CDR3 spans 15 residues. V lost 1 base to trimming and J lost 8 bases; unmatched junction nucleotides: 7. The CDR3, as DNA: TGTGCCAGCAGCTTAAACGGGGGGGCCCTTGATGAGCAGTTCTTC. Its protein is CASSLNGGALDEQFF.

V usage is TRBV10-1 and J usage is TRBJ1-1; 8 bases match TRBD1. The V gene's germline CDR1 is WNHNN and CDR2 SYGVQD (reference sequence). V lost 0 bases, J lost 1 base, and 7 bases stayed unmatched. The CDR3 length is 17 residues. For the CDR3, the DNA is TGCGCCAGCAGTGAGTCCCGGACAGGGCGAACGAACACTGAAGCTTTCTTT. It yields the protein CASSESRTGRTNTEAFF.

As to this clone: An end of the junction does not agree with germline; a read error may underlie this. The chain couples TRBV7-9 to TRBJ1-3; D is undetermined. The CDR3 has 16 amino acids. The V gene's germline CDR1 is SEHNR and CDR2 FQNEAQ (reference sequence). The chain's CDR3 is CSSSPPSGSSGNTIYF. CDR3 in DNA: TGTTCCAGCAGCCCCCCCAGCGGCAGCTCTGGAAACACCATATATTTT.

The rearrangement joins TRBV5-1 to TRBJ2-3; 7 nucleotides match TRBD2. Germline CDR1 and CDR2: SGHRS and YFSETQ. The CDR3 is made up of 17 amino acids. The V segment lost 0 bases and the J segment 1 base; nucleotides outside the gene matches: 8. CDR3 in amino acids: CASSLGLGGSRTDTQYF. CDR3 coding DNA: TGCGCCAGCAGCTTGGGTCTGGGGGGGTCCCGCACAGATACGCAGTATTTT.

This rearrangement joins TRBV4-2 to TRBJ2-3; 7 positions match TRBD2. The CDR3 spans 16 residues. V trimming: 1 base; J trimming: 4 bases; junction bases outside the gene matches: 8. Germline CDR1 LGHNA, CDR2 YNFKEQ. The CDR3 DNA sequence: TGTGCCAGCAGCCAAGGCTCCGGGGGGTTTGCAGATACGCAGTATTTT. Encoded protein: CASSQGSGGFADTQYF.

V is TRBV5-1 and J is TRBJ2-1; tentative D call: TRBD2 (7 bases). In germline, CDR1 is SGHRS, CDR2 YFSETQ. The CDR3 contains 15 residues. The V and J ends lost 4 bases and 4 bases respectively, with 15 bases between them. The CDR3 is CASSLRGGPYNEQFF. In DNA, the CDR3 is TGCGCCAGCAGCCTCCGCGGGGGCCCATACAATGAGCAGTTCTTC.

This chain's CDR3 is CASSPRQGSGANVLTF. The DNA of the CDR3 is TGTGCCAGCAGCCCGCGACAGGGGTCTGGGGCCAACGTCCTGACTTTC. The chain links TRBV7-6 to TRBJ2-6; 8 bases align to TRBD1. The trim removed 5 bases at V and 1 base at J, leaving 4 bases unmatched. The CDR3 extends over 16 amino acids. CDR1 is SGHVS and CDR2 is FNYEAQ in the germline V gene.

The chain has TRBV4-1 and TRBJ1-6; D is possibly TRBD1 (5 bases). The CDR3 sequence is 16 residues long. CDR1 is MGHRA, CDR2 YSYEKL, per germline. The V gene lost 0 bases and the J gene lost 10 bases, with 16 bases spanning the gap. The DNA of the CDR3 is TGCGCCAGCAGCCAAGAACCTCAATCGGCAGGGTCACCCCTCCACTTT. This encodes CASSQEPQSAGSPLHF.

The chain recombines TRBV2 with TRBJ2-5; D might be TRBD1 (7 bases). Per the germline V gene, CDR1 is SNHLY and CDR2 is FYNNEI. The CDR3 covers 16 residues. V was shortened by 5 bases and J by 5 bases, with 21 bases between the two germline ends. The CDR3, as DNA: TGTGCCAGCAGTCACGGAGGGGGCGGTTCAAGGGAGACCCAGTACTTC. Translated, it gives CASSHGGGGSRETQYF.

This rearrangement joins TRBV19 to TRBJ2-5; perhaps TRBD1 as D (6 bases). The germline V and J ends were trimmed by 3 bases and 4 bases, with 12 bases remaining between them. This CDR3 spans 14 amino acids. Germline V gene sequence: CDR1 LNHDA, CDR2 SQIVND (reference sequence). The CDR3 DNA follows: TGTGCCAGTAGTATTGAAGGGGGACGAGAGACCCAGTACTTC. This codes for CASSIEGGRETQYF.

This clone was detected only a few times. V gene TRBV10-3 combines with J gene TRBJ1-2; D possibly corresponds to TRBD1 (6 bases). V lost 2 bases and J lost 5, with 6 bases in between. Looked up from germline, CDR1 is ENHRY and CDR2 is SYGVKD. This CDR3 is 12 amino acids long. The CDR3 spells CAISEGQYGYTF. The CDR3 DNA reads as TGTGCCATCAGTGAGGGACAGTATGGCTACACCTTC.

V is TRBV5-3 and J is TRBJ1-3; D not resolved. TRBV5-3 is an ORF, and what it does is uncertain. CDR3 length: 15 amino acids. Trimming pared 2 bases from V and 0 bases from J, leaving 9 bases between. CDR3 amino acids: CARSFEPRSGNTIYF. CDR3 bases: TGTGCCAGAAGCTTTGAGCCACGCTCTGGAAACACCATATATTTT.

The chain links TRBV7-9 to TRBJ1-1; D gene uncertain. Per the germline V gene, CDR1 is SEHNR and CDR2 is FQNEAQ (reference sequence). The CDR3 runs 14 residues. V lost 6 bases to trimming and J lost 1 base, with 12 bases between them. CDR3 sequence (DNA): TGTGCCAGCAGTACGGAACAGAGGAACACTGAAGCTTTCTTT. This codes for CASSTEQRNTEAFF.

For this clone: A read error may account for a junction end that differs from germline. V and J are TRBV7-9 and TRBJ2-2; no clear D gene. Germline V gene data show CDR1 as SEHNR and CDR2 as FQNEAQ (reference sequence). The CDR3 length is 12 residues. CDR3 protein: CSSSYIPGELFF. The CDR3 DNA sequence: TGTTCCAGCAGCTACATACCCGGGGAGCTGTTTTTT.

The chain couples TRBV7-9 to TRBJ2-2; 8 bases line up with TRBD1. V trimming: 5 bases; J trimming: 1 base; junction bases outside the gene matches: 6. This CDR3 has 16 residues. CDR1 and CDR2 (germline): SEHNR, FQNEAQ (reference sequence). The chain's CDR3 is CASSALTGGNTGELFF. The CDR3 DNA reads TGTGCCAGCAGCGCACTAACAGGGGGGAACACCGGGGAGCTGTTTTTT. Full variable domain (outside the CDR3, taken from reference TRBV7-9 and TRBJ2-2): DTGVSQNPRHKITKRGQNVTFRCDPISEHNRLYWYRQTLGQGPEFLTYFQNEAQLEKSRLLSDRFSAERPKGSFSTLEIQRTEQGDSAMYLCASSALTGGNTGELFFGEGSRLTVL.